The entry below gives a single TCR beta chain sequence along with its context. The antigen remains undetermined. It was cDNA, reverse transcribed from extracted RNA, that served as the sequencing template. Profiled with immunoSEQ multiplex PCR; TCRdb holds only in-frame clones, not every one. The sample carries about 210,000 clones, 40% to 45% recorded once. Trimming stripped 2 bases from V and 5 bases from J, with 6 bases between. The length of the CDR3 is 11 residues. Germline loops: CDR1 GTSNPN, CDR2 SVGIG (reference sequence). Regarding treatment: oral pan-JAK inhibitor, 5-10 mg twice daily. This entry comes from a study of CD8+ T cells in alopecia areata. Turning to the study itself: Those patients who were treated received oral tofacitinib, which was given at 5 to 10 mg twice daily for moderate-to-severe alopecia areata. Whole-study results and caveats: Having one nonresponder leaves uncertain how baseline CD8+ expansion relates to response.

This TCR was sampled from a human donor with alopecia areata. Material: CD4+ T cells sorted from blood, obtained around week 36, from a patient treated with tofacitinib. The rearrangement joins TRBV30 to TRBJ2-5, with D unresolved. The CDR3 nucleotides are TGTGCCTGGAGTTTAGGGGAGACCCAGTACTTC. Protein sequence: CAWSLGETQYF.